The T cell receptor (beta chain) described here comes from a study of regulatory T cells in long-lasting Graves disease. This clonotype was counted at least ten times. Trimming took 2 bases from V and 0 from J, leaving 10 bases between them. This CDR3 has 15 amino acids. Looked up from germline, CDR1 is KGHDR and CDR2 is SFDVKD. Researchers made TCR beta libraries by using iRepertoire HTBI primers and running Arm-PCR on CDR3 regions. In TCRdb, the multiplex PCR reads were re-called with MiXCR into one record per CDR3 protein. Of over 500,000 distinct CDR3 sequences listed, roughly 15% are singletons. The time point was: newly diagnosed GD, antithyroid drugs for less than 3 months. PBMC RNA served as the TCR library source. This sample was also put to use in a study of T cells in Graves' hyperthyroidism and ophthalmopathy.

The clonotype comes from a woman aged 25 to 39 with Graves disease. The chain links TRBV24-1 to TRBJ2-7, with D hard to call. The specimen was peripheral blood mononuclear cells (PBMCs), collected at new diagnosis, from a patient treated with antithyroid drugs. The CDR3 protein is CATSDWGPSSYEQYF. As DNA, the CDR3 is TGTGCCACCAGTGATTGGGGTCCTAGCTCCTACGAGCAGTACTTC.